This T cell receptor (beta chain) originates from a study of response to subunit inactivated influenza vaccine. Study-level results: T cells newly recruited by each seasonal influenza vaccination are few, the authors suggested.

Germline CDR1 reads MNHEY; CDR2 reads SMNVEV (reference sequence). V was cut by 6 bases and J by 0 bases, with 9 bases left in between. CDR3 length: 14 amino acids. For this clonotype: What it binds is unknown.

TCRdb passed the RT-PCR reads through MiXCR, listing each CDR3 protein once. Among 700,000 to 900,000 distinct CDR3 sequences listed, over 20% were seen once. The gene calls are TRBV27 and TRBJ2-1; D might be TRBD1 or TRBD2, each matching 5 bases. The source material was PBMCs from blood, sampled roughly 5 days after vaccination. The sequence was obtained from a man in his forties or fifties who received an inactivated influenza vaccine. In DNA form, the CDR3 reads TGTGCCAGCAGAAAGGGGAGCTCCTACAATGAGCAGTTCTTC. This gives the protein CASRKGSSYNEQFF.